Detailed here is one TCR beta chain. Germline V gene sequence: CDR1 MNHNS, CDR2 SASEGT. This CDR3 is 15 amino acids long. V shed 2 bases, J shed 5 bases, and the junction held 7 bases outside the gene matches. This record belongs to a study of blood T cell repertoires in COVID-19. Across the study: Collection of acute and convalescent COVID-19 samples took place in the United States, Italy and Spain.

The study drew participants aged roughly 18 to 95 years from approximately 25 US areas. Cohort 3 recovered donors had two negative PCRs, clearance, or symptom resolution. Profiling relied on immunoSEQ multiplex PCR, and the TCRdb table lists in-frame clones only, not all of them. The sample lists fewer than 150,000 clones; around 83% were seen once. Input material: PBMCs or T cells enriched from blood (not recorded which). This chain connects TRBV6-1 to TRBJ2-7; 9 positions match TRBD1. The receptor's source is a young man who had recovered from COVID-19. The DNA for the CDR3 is TGTGCCAGCAGTGAACCGGGACAGGGAATCGACGAGCAGTACTTC. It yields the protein CASSEPGQGIDEQYF.